This paragraph reports one T cell receptor beta chain. What it recognizes is unknown. The data stem from a study of cytomegalovirus exposure and HLA in healthy donors. The study's findings and limits: Productive status was seen about 87% or about 30% of the time for most TCR beta V segments in an earlier analysis. Later analysis identified 16,000 or so TCR beta sequences associated with HLA alleles, using a false discovery rate threshold of 0.05. Follow-up analysis found HLA locus-dependent TCR association rates, highest for DRB1 and lowest for HLA-C.

Germline values: CDR1 MRHNA, CDR2 SNTAGT. This CDR3 region has 14 residues. Trimming left V 0 bases short and J 5 bases short, with 8 bases between. The PCR ran on 60 Vbeta and 13 Jbeta primers. Here immunoSEQ multiplex PCR was the method, and the copy in TCRdb shows in-frame clones only, minus some. The sample includes 110,000 to 150,000 clones, roughly four fifths of them seen just once. The receptor comes from a woman aged 55-70 years in good health and CMV-seropositive. The chain has TRBV6-4 and TRBJ1-5; a possible D gene is TRBD1 (6 bases). Sequencing used PBMCs. CDR3 protein: CASSDSGQHQPQHF. The CDR3 region has the DNA TGTGCCAGCAGTGACTCAGGACAGCATCAGCCCCAGCATTTT.